The 3 T cell receptor beta chains given below trace back to one sample, sequenced in a study of control samples from healthy donors and cancer patients. Clones were read by immunoSEQ multiplex PCR, and TCRdb kept only the in-frame ones, dropping some. Of approximately 150,000 clones detected, approximately 90% appear once; the ten largest clones hold about 0.64%. Sequencing input: blood. These receptors were taken from a woman aged 30 to 39 in good health.

J is TRBJ2-6 and V is TRBV2; 8 nucleotides line up with TRBD1. Trimming at V came to 10 bases and at J to 4 bases, leaving 9 bases not matched to a gene. The CDR3 sequence is 15 residues long. Germline lookup yields CDR1 SNHLY and CDR2 FYNNEI. The CDR3 spells CAITPRDRGANVLTF. In DNA, the CDR3 is TGTGCCATTACCCCCCGGGACAGGGGGGCCAACGTCCTGACTTTC. Full variable domain (missing parts from reference TRBV2 and TRBJ2-6): EPEVTQTPSHQVTQMGQEVILRCVPISNHLYFYWYRQILGQKVEFLVSFYNNEISEKSEIFDDQFSVERPDGSNFTLKIRSTKLEDSAMYFCAITPRDRGANVLTFGAGSRLTVL.

This clone was detected only once. The rearrangement links TRBV27 to TRBJ1-5; D is possibly TRBD1 (5 bases). The V end was cut by 4 bases, the J end by 1 base, with 8 bases between. Germline V gene lookup returns CDR1 MNHEY and CDR2 SMNVEV (reference sequence). The CDR3 covers 14 residues. CDR3 sequence: CASSSRESNQPQHF. The CDR3 DNA follows: TGTGCCAGCAGTTCCAGGGAAAGCAATCAGCCCCAGCATTTT.

V is TRBV14 and J is TRBJ2-7; 9 bases match TRBD1. The CDR3 has 14 residues. V lost 5 bases to trimming and J lost 2 bases; unmatched junction nucleotides: 4. Germline CDR1 is SGHDN and CDR2 is FVKESK. Here the CDR3 reads CASSSGTGTYEQYF. DNA for the CDR3: TGTGCCAGCAGCTCCGGGACAGGGACCTACGAGCAGTACTTC.